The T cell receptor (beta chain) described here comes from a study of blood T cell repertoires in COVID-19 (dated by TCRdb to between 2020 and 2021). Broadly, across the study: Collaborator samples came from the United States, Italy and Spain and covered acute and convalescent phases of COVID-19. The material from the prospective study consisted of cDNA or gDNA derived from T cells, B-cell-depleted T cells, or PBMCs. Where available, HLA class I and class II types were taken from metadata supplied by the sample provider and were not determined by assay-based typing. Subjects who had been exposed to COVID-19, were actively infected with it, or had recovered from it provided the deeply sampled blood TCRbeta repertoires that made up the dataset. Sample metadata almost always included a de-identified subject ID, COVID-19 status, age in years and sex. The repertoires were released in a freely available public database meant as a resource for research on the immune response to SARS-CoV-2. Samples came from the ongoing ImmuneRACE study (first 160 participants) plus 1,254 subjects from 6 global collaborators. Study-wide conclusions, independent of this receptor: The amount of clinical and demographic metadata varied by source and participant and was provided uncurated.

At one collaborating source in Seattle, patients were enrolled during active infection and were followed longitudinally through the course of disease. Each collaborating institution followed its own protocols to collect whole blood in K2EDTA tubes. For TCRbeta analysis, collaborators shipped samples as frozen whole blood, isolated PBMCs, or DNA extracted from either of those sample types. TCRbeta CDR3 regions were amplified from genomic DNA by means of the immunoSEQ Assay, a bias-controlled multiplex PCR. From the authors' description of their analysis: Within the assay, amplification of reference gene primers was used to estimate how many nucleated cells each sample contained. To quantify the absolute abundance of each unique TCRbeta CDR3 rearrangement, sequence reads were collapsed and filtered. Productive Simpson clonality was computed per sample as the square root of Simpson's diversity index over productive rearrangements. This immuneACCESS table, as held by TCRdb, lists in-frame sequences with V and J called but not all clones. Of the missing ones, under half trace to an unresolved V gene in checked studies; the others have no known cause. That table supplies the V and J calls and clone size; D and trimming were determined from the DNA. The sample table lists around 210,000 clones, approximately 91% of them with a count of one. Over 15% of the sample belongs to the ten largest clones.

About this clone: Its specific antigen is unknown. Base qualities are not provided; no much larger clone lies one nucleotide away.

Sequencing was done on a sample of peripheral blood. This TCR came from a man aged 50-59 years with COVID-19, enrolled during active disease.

The CDR3 region reads CASSVGDRESGGYTF. At the DNA level, the sequence is TGTGCCAGCAGCGTAGGGGACAGGGAGTCAGGTGGCTACACCTTC. This chain is built from TRBV9 and TRBJ1-2, and 9 junctional nucleotides match TRBD1. At the junction V is shortened by 0 bases and J by 7 bases; bases outside the gene matches: 7. From the germline V gene, CDR1 is SGDLS and CDR2 is YYNGEE. Inclusive of the bounding cysteine and phenylalanine, the CDR3 is 15 residues long. The DNA shown is the 45-base CDR3, in frame from base 1.